These 16 T cell receptor beta chains were sequenced from one sample in a study of blood T cell repertoires in COVID-19. Repertoires were generated with immunoSEQ multiplex PCR, while TCRdb's copy carries only in-frame clones and drops some. The sample includes about 80,000 clones, 83% of them seen just once. Specimen: peripheral blood. These receptors were obtained from a man older than 75 with active or convalescent COVID-19.

The chain links TRBV27 to TRBJ1-4; D is uncertain. The V gene lost 7 bases and the J gene lost 6 bases, with 12 bases spanning the gap. CDR3 size: 13 residues. CDR1 and CDR2 from the germline V gene are MNHEY and SMNVEV (reference sequence). The CDR3 spells CASKKGRDEKLFF. In nucleotides, the CDR3 is TGTGCCAGCAAAAAAGGGAGGGATGAAAAACTGTTTTTT.

The gene calls are TRBV3-1 (or the pseudogene TRBV3-2) and TRBJ2-5; 7 bases are a match to TRBD2. Germline V lookup: CDR1 LGHDT, CDR2 YNNKEL (reference sequence). The CDR3 has 13 amino acids. After removal of 4 bases from V and 4 bases from J, the junction contained 3 bases not matched to a gene. The CDR3 sequence is CASSRGGTETQYF. The CDR3 nucleotides are TGTGCCAGCAGCCGGGGAGGGACAGAGACCCAGTACTTC.

V usage is TRBV3-1 (or the pseudogene TRBV3-2) and J usage is TRBJ2-1, with D perhaps matching TRBD2 (5 bases). The V end was cut by 5 bases, the J end by 5 bases, with 13 bases between. This CDR3 has 14 residues. From germline, CDR1 is LGHDT and CDR2 YNNKEL (reference sequence). The chain's CDR3 is CASSIPRGNNEQFF. CDR3 DNA: TGTGCCAGCAGCATCCCTCGGGGTAACAATGAGCAGTTCTTC.

V is TRBV19 and J is TRBJ1-5; D is perhaps TRBD1 (5 bases). CDR3 length equals 12 residues. V gave up 6 bases and J gave up 7 bases, with 10 bases separating them. CDR1 and CDR2 (germline): LNHDA, SQIVND (reference sequence). CDR3 amino acids: CASRTANQPQHF. CDR3 in DNA: TGTGCCAGTAGGACAGCTAACCAGCCCCAGCATTTT.

The rearrangement uses TRBV5-1 and TRBJ2-7, with D possibly being TRBD2 (6 bases). The CDR3 sequence is 16 residues long. V lost 5 bases, J lost 3 bases, and 21 bases lay in between. The germline CDR1 and CDR2 sequences are SGHRS and YFSETQ. CDR3 nucleotides: TGCGCCAGCAGACTAACTAGCCTAGCTGTCCTCTACGAGCAGTACTTC. This translates into CASRLTSLAVLYEQYF.

V usage is TRBV5-1 and J usage is TRBJ1-2; TRBD1 might be the D (6 bases). V gave up 4 bases and J gave up 4 bases, with 11 bases separating them. Germline-derived CDR1 and CDR2 are SGHRS and YFSETQ. The CDR3 loop spans 13 amino acids. CDR3 protein: CASSITGSYGYTF. CDR3 sequence (DNA): TGCGCCAGCAGCATTACAGGGAGCTATGGCTACACCTTC.

This clone was found a few times. V and J are TRBV4-1 and TRBJ2-2; 8 bases line up with TRBD2. The CDR3 spans 19 residues. Germline V gene data show CDR1 as MGHRA and CDR2 as YSYEKL. Germline trimming cut 1 base from V and 0 bases from J; bases unmatched to any gene: 10. The CDR3 loop is CASSQAGGLSLANTGELFF. CDR3 DNA: TGCGCCAGCAGCCAAGCGGGGGGGCTTAGCCTCGCGAACACCGGGGAGCTGTTTTTT.

The V gene is TRBV3-1 (or the pseudogene TRBV3-2), the J gene TRBJ2-1; 8 bases align to TRBD2. The germline gives CDR1 LGHDT, CDR2 YNNKEL (reference sequence). The V and J ends lost 0 bases and 9 bases, in that order; junction bases with no gene match: 13. The CDR3 spans 17 residues. The CDR3 here is CASSQDPLKREQGEQFF. Written as DNA, the CDR3 is TGTGCCAGCAGCCAAGACCCCCTCAAGCGGGAGCAAGGTGAGCAGTTCTTC.

This clone was recorded a few times. V is TRBV5-5 and J is TRBJ1-2; weak D call: TRBD1 (5 bases). V lost 4 bases and J lost 6, with 19 bases in between. The CDR3 is made up of 15 amino acids. Germline-derived CDR1 and CDR2 are SGHKS and YYEKEE (reference sequence). The CDR3 spells CASSRTDTGLHGYTF. CDR3 DNA: TGTGCCAGCAGCCGTACGGACACCGGGCTGCATGGCTACACCTTC.

The chain is built from TRBV6-5 and TRBJ1-6; D possibly corresponds to TRBD1 (6 bases). This CDR3 contains 15 residues. Trimming removed 6 bases from V and 0 bases from J, with 9 bases in between. Germline values: CDR1 MNHEY, CDR2 SVGAGI. The CDR3 bases are TGTGCCAGCAGAACGGGACACTCCTATAATTCACCCCTCCACTTT. This translates into CASRTGHSYNSPLHF.

This chain links TRBV7-9 with TRBJ2-3; D perhaps matches TRBD2 (6 bases). V was clipped by 0 bases and J by 1 base, with 14 bases between them. The CDR3 extends over 17 amino acids. The germline gives CDR1 SEHNR, CDR2 FQNEAQ (reference sequence). CDR3 sequence: CASSLATGGSGTDTQYF. CDR3 sequence (DNA): TGTGCCAGCAGCTTAGCGACCGGGGGTAGCGGCACAGATACGCAGTATTTT. Supplemented by reference TRBV7-9 and TRBJ2-3, the full variable domain reads DTGVSQNPRHKITKRGQNVTFRCDPISEHNRLYWYRQTLGQGPEFLTYFQNEAQLEKSRLLSDRFSAERPKGSFSTLEIQRTEQGDSAMYLCASSLATGGSGTDTQYFGPGTRLTVL.

This clone was detected a few times. The V and J genes are TRBV4-1 and TRBJ1-2; 9 bases fit TRBD1. Germline CDR1 reads MGHRA; CDR2 reads YSYEKL. The CDR3 contains 15 residues. V lost 4 bases and J lost 2; bases outside the gene matches: 5. The CDR3 loop reads CASSPGQGSNYGYTF. The CDR3 DNA follows: TGCGCCAGCAGCCCTGGACAGGGGAGCAACTATGGCTACACCTTC.

The rearrangement links TRBV10-3 to TRBJ1-5, with 8 bases that match TRBD1. With 8 bases clipped from V and 11 bases from J, the junction kept 8 bases outside the gene matches. Germline loops: CDR1 ENHRY, CDR2 SYGVKD. The CDR3 totals 12 residues. In nucleotides, the CDR3 is TGTGCCATCGGACAGGGCGAGGGGGCCCAGCATTTT. Encoded protein: CAIGQGEGAQHF.

This chain connects TRBV15 to TRBJ1-1; no clear D. Looked up from germline, CDR1 is LNHNV and CDR2 is YYDKDF (reference sequence). V lost 5 bases and J lost 6, with 22 bases in between. The CDR3 is 16 amino acids. The CDR3 loop reads CATSHFPISLKSEAFF. Here the CDR3 DNA reads TGTGCCACCAGCCACTTCCCTATTTCCCTCAAGTCTGAAGCTTTCTTT.

The rearrangement links TRBV5-1 to TRBJ1-2; 10 bases align to TRBD1. Germline lookup yields CDR1 SGHRS and CDR2 YFSETQ. Trimming took 6 bases from V and 3 from J; bases not matched to a gene: 11. The CDR3 totals 16 residues. In DNA, the CDR3 is TGCGCCAGCAACCCCGGCCCGGACAGGGGGGACTATGGCTACACCTTC. This encodes CASNPGPDRGDYGYTF.

The chain links TRBV4-2 to TRBJ2-3; the match to TRBD2 covers 14 bases. V lost 4 bases to trimming and J lost 0 bases; unmatched junction nucleotides: 3. The CDR3 totals 17 residues. Germline V gene lookup returns CDR1 LGHNA and CDR2 YNFKEQ. CDR3 sequence reads: CASSPTSGGDSTDTQYF. CDR3 sequence (DNA): TGTGCCAGCAGCCCGACTAGCGGGGGGGATAGCACAGATACGCAGTATTTT.